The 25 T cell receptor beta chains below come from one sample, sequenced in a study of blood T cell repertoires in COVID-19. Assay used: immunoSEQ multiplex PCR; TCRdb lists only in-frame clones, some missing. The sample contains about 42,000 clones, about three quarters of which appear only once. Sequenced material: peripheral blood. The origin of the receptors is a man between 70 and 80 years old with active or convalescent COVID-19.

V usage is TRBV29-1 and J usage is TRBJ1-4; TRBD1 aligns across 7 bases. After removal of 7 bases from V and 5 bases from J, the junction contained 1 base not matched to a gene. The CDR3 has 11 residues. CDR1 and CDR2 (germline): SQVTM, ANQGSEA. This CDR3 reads CSGDRNEKLFF. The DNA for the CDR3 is TGCAGCGGGGACAGAAATGAAAAACTGTTTTTT.

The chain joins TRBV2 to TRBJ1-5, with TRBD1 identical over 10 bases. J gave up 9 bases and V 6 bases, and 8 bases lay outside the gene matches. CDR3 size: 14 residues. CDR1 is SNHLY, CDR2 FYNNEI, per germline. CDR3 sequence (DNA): TGTGCCAGCAGGCTGGGACAGGGGAGAGGGCCCCAGCATTTT. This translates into CASRLGQGRGPQHF.

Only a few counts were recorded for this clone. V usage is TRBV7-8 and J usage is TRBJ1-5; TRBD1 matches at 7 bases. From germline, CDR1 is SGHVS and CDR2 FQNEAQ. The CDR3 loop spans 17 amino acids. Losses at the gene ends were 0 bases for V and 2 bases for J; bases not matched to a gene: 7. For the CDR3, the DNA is TGTGCCAGCAGCTTAGCGCGACCAGGGGGAGGCAATCAGCCCCAGCATTTT. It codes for CASSLARPGGGNQPQHF.

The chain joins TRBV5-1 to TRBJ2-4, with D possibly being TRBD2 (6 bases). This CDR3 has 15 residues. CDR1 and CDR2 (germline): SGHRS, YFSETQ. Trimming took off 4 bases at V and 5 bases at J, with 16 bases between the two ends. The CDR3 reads CASSPILSGQNIQYF. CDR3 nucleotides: TGCGCCAGCAGCCCCATCCTTAGCGGACAAAACATTCAGTACTTC.

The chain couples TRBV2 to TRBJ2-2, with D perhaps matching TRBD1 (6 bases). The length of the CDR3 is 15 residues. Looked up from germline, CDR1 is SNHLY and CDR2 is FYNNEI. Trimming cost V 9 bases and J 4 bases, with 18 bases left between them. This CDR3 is CASSSGQSFTGELFF. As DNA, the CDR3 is TGTGCCAGTTCCTCGGGACAATCCTTCACCGGGGAGCTGTTTTTT.

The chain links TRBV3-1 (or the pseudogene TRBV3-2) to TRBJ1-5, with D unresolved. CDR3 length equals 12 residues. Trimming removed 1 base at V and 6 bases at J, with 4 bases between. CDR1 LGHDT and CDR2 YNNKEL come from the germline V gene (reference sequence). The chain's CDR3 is CASSQATQPQHF. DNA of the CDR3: TGTGCCAGCAGCCAAGCTACTCAGCCCCAGCATTTT.

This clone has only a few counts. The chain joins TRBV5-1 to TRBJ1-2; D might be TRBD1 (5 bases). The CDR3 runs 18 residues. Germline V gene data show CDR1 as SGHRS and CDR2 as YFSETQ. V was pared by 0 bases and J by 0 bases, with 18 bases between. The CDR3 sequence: CASSLDGANTGANYGYTF. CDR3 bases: TGCGCCAGCAGCTTGGATGGGGCTAACACCGGAGCTAACTATGGCTACACCTTC.

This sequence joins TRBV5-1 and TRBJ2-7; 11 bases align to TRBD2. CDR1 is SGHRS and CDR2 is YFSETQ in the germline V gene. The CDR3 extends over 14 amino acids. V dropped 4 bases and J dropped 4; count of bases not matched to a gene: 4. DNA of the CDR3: TGCGCCAGCAGCCCGGGACTAGCGGATTACGAGCAGTACTTC. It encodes CASSPGLADYEQYF.

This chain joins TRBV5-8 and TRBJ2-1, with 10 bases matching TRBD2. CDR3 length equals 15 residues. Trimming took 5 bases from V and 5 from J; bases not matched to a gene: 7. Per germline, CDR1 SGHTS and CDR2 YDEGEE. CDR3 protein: CASSSSSGGHNEQFF. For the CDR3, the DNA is TGTGCCAGCAGTTCAAGTAGCGGGGGGCACAATGAGCAGTTCTTC.

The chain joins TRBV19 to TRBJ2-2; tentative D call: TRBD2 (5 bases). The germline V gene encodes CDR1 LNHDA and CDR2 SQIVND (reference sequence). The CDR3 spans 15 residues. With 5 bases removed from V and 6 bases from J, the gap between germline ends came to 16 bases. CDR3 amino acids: CASSSGLILAGELFF. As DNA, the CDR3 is TGTGCCAGTAGTTCGGGTCTGATACTAGCCGGGGAGCTGTTTTTT. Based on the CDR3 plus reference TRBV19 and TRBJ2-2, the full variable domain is DGGITQSPKYLFRKEGQNVTLSCEQNLNHDAMYWYRQDPGQGLRLIYYSQIVNDFQKGDIAEGYSVSREKKESFPLTVTSAQKNPTAFYLCASSSGLILAGELFFGEGSRLTVL.

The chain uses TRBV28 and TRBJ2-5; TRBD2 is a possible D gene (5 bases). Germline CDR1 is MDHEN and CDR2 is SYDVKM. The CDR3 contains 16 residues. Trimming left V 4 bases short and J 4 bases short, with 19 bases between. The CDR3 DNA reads TGTGCCAGCAGTTCCCCCTCGGGTCCGGCGGGAGAGACCCAGTACTTC. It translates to CASSSPSGPAGETQYF.

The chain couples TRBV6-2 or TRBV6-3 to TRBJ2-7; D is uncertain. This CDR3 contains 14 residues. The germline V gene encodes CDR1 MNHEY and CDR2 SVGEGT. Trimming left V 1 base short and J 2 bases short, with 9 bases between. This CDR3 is CASSYWAQAYEQYF. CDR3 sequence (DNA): TGTGCCAGCAGTTACTGGGCTCAGGCCTACGAGCAGTACTTC.

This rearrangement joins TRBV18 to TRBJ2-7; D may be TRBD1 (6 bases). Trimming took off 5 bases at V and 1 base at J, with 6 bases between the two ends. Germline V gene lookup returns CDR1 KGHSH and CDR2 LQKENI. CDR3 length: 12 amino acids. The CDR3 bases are TGTGCCAGCTCAGGACAGTCCTACGAGCAGTACTTC. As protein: CASSGQSYEQYF.

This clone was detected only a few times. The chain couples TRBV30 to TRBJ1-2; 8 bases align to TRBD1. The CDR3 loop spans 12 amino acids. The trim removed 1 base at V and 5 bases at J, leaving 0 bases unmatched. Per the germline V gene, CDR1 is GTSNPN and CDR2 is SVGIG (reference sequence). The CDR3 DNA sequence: TGTGCCTGGAGTGGACAGGGGTATGGCTACACCTTC. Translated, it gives CAWSGQGYGYTF.

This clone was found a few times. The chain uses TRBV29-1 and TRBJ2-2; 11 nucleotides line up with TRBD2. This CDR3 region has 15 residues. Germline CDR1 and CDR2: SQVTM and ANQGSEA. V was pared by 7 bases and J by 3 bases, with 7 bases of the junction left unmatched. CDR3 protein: CSAETSGAYTGELFF. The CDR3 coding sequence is TGCAGCGCCGAGACTAGCGGGGCTTACACCGGGGAGCTGTTTTTT.

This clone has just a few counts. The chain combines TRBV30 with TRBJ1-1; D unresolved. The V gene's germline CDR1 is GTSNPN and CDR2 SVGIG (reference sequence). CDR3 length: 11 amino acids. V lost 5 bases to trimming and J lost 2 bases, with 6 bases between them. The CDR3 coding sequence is TGTGCCTGGGGACTCAACACTGAAGCTTTCTTT. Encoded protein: CAWGLNTEAFF.

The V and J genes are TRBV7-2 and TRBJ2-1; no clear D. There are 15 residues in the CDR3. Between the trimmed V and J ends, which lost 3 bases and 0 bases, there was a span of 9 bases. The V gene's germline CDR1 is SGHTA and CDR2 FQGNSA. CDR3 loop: CASSFLTSSYNEQFF. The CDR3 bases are TGTGCCAGCAGCTTTCTTACAAGCTCCTACAATGAGCAGTTCTTC.

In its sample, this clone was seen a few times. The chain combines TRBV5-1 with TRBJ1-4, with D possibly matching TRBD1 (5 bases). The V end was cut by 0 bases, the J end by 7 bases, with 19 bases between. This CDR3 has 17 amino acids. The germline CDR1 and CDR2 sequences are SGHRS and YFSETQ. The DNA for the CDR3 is TGCGCCAGCAGCTTGGGGTTTGGCGGGACGGGAATTGAAAAACTGTTTTTT. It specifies CASSLGFGGTGIEKLFF.

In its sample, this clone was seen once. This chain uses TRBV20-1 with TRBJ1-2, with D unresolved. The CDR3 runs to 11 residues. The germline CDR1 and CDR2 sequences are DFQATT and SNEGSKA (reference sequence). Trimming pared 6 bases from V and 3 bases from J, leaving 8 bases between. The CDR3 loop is CSANSYYGYTF. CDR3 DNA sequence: TGCAGTGCCAACAGCTACTATGGCTACACCTTC.

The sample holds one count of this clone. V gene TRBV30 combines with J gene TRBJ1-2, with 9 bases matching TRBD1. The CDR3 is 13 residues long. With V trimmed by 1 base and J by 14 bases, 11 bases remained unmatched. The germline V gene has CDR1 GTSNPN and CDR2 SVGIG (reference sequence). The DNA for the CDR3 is TGTGCCTGGAGTGAGGGACAGGGTCGAATTGAAACCTTC. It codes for CAWSEGQGRIETF. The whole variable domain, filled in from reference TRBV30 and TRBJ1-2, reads SQTIHQWPATLVQPVGSPLSLECTVEGTSNPNLYWYRQAAGRGLQLLFYSVGIGQISSEVPQNLSASRPQDRQFILSSKKLLLSDSGFYLCAWSEGQGRIETFGSGTRLTVV.

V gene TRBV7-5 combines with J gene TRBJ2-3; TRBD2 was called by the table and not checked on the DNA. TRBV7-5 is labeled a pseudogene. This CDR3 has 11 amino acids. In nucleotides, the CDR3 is TGTGTCAGGAGGGATGAAGATACGCAGTATTTT. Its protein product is CVRRDEDTQYF.

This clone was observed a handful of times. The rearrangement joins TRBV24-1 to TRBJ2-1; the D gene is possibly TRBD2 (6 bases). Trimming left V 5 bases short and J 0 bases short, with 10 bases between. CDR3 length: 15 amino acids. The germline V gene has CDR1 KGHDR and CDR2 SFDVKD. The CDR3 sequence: CATSGWRGSYNEQFF. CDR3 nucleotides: TGTGCCACCAGTGGGTGGCGGGGCTCCTACAATGAGCAGTTCTTC.

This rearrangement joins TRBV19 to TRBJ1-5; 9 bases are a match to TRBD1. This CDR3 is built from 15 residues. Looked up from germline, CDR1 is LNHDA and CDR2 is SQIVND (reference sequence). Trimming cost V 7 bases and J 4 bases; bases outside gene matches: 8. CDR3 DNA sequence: TGTGCCAGTACCTACGCGACAGGGGGAAATCAGCCCCAGCATTTT. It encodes CASTYATGGNQPQHF. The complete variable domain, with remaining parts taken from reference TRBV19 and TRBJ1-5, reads DGGITQSPKYLFRKEGQNVTLSCEQNLNHDAMYWYRQDPGQGLRLIYYSQIVNDFQKGDIAEGYSVSREKKESFPLTVTSAQKNPTAFYLCASTYATGGNQPQHFGDGTRLSIL.

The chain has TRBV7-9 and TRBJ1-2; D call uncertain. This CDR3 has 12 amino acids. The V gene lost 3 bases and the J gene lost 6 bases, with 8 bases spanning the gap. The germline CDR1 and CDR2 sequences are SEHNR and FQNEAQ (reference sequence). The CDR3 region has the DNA TGTGCCAGCAGCTTTGGCGGTGATGGCTACACCTTC. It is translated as CASSFGGDGYTF. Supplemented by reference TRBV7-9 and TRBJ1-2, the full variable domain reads DTGVSQNPRHKITKRGQNVTFRCDPISEHNRLYWYRQTLGQGPEFLTYFQNEAQLEKSRLLSDRFSAERPKGSFSTLEIQRTEQGDSAMYLCASSFGGDGYTFGSGTRLTVV.

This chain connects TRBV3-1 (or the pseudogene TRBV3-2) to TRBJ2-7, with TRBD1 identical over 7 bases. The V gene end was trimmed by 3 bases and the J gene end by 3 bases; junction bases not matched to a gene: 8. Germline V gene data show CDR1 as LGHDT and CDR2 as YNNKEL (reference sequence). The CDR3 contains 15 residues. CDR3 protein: CASSQWADRSYEQYF. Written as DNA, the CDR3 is TGTGCCAGCAGCCAGTGGGCGGACAGGAGCTACGAGCAGTACTTC.